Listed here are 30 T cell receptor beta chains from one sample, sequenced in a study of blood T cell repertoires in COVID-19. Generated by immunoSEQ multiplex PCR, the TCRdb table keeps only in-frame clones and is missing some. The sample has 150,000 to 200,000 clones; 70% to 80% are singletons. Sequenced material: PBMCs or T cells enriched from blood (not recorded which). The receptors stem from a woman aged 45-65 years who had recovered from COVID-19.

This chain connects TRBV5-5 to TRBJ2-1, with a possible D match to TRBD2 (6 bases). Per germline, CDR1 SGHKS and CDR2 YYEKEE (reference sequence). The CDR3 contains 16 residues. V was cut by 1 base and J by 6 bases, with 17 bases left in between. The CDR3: CASSLRGTGLRNEQFF. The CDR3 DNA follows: TGTGCCAGCAGCTTGAGGGGCACGGGACTGCGCAATGAGCAGTTCTTC.

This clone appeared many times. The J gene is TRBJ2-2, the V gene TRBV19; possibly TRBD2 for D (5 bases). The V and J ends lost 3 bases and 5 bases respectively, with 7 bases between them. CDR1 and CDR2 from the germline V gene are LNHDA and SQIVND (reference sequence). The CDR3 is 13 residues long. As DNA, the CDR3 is TGTGCCAGTAGTATCGGGATAACCGGGGAGCTGTTTTTT. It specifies CASSIGITGELFF.

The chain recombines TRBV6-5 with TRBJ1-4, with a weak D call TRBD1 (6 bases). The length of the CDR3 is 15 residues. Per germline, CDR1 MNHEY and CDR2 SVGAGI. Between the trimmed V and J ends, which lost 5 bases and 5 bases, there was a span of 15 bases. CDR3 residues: CASSPRQAQNEKLFF. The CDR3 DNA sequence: TGTGCCAGCAGTCCCCGACAGGCTCAAAATGAAAAACTGTTTTTT.

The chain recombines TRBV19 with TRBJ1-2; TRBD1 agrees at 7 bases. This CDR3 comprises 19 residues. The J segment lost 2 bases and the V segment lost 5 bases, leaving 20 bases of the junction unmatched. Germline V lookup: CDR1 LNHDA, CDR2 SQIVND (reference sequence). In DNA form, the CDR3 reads TGTGCCAGTAGTCTCAGGGGCTCCGTACAGGGGAAAACCAACTATGGCTACACCTTC. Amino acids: CASSLRGSVQGKTNYGYTF.

DNA for the CDR3: TGTGCCAGCAGTTTCCAACTAAACACTGAAGCTTTCTTT. It yields the protein CASSFQLNTEAFF. The gene calls are TRBV12-3 or TRBV12-4 and TRBJ1-1, with unresolved D. The CDR3 totals 13 residues. Trimming left V 3 bases short and J 2 bases short, with 7 bases between.

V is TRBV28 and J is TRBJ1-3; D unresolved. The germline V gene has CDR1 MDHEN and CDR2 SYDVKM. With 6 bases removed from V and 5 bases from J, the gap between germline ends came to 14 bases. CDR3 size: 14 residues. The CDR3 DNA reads TGTGCCAGCAGCAGTGGCAGGTTCCGAAACACCATATATTTT. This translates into CASSSGRFRNTIYF.

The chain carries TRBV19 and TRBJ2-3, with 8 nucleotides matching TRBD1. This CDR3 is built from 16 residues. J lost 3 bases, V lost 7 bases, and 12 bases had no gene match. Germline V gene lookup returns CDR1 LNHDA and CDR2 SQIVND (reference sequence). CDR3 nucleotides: TGTGCCAGTACCTCCCGTGGACAGGGACCTACAGATACGCAGTATTTT. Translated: CASTSRGQGPTDTQYF.

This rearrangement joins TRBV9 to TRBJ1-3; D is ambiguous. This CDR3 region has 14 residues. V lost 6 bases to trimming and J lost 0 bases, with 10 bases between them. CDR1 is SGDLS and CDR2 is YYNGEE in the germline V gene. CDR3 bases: TGTGCCAGCACCCGACAAGACTCTGGAAACACCATATATTTT. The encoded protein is CASTRQDSGNTIYF.

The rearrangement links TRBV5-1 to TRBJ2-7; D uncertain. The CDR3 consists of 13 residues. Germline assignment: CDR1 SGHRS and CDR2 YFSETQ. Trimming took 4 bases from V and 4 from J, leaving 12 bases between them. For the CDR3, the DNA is TGCGCCAGCAGCCCCCCGGCGGCGTACGAGCAGTACTTC. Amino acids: CASSPPAAYEQYF.

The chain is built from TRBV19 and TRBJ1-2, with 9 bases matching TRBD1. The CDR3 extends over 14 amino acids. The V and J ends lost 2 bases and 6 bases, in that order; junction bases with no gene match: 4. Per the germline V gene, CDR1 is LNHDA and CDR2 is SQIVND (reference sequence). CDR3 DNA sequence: TGTGCCAGTAGTATACGGACAGGGGCAAATGGCTACACCTTC. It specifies CASSIRTGANGYTF.

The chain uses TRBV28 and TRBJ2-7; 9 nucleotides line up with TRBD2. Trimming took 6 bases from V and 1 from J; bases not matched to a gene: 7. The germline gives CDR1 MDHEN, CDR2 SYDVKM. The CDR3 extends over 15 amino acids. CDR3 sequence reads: CASRGEGLASYEQYF. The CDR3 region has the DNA TGTGCCAGCAGGGGGGAAGGACTAGCGTCCTACGAGCAGTACTTC.

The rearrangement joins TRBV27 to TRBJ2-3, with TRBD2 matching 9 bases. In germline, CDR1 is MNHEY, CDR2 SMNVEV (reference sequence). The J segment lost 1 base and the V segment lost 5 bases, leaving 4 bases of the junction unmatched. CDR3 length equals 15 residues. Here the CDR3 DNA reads TGTGCCAGCAGTCGCTGGACTAGCGGCACAGATACGCAGTATTTT. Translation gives CASSRWTSGTDTQYF.

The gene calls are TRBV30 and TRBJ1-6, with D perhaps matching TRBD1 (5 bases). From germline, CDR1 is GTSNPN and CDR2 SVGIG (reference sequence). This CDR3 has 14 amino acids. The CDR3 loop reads CARTGDSYNSPLHF. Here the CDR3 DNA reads TGTGCGAGGACGGGGGACTCCTATAATTCACCCCTCCACTTT.

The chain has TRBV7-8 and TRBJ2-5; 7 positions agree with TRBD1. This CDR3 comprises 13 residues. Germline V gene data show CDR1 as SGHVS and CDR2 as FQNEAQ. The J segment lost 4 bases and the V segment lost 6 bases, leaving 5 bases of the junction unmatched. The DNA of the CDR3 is TGTGCCAGCAGTCGGCGACAGGGAGAGACCCAGTACTTC. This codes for CASSRRQGETQYF.

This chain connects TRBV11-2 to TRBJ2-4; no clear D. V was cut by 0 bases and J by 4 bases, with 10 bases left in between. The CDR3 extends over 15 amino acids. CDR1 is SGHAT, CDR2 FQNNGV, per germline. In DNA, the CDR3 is TGTGCCAGCAGCTTAGATGGTGGGCTAAAAAACATTCAGTACTTC. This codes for CASSLDGGLKNIQYF.

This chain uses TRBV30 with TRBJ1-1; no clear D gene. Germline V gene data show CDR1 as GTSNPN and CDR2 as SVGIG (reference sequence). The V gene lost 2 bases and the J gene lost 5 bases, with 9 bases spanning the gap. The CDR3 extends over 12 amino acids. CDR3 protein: CAWSPSVTEAFF. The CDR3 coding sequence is TGTGCCTGGAGTCCCAGTGTGACTGAAGCTTTCTTT. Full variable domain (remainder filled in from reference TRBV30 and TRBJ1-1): SQTIHQWPATLVQPVGSPLSLECTVEGTSNPNLYWYRQAAGRGLQLLFYSVGIGQISSEVPQNLSASRPQDRQFILSSKKLLLSDSGFYLCAWSPSVTEAFFGQGTRLTVV.

The DNA of the CDR3 is TGTGCCAGCAGTGAAGCGTGGACAGGGGGCGGCTATGGCTACACCTTC. This codes for CASSEAWTGGGYGYTF. This chain connects TRBV6-1 to TRBJ1-2; 11 bases are shared with TRBD1. V shed 0 bases and J 4 bases; nucleotides not matched to a gene: 4. Germline loops: CDR1 MNHNS, CDR2 SASEGT. This CDR3 spans 16 amino acids.

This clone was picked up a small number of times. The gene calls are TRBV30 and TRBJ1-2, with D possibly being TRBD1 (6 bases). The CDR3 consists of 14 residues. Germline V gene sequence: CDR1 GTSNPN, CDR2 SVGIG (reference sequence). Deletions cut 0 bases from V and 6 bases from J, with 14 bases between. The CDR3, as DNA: TGTGCCTGGAGTGTACCAGGGGAGTATCATGGCTACACCTTC. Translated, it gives CAWSVPGEYHGYTF.

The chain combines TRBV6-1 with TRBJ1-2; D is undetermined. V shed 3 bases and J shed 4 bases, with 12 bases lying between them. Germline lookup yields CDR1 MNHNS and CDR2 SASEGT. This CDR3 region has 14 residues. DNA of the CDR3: TGTGCCAGCAGTGATCCGGTTATTAGCTATGGCTACACCTTC. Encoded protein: CASSDPVISYGYTF.

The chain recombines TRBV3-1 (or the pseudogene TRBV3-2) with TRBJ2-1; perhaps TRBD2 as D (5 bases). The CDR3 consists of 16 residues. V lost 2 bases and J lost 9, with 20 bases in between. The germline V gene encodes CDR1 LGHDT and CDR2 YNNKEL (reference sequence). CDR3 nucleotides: TGTGCCAGCAGCCAACTAGGGAGCCCTGTGTCGGTTGAGCAGTTCTTC. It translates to CASSQLGSPVSVEQFF.

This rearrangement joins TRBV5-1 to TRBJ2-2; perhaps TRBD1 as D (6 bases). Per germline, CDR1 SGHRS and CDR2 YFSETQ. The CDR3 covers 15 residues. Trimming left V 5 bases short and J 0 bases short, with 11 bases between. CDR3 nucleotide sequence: TGCGCCAGCAGTAGGGACACCACGAACACCGGGGAGCTGTTTTTT. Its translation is CASSRDTTNTGELFF.

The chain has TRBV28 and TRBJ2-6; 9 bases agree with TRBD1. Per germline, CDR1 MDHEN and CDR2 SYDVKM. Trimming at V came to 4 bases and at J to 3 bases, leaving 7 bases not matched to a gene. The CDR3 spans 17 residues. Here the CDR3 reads CASSYGTGRGGANVLTF. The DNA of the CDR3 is TGTGCCAGCAGTTATGGGACAGGGCGAGGTGGGGCCAACGTCCTGACTTTC.

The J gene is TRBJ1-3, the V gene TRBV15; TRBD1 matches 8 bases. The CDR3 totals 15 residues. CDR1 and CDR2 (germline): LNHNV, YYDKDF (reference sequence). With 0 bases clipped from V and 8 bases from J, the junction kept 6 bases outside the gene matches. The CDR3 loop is CATSRDRAGGDTIYF. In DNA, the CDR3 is TGTGCCACCAGCAGAGATCGGGCAGGGGGCGACACCATATATTTT.

DNA for the CDR3: TGTGCCATCAACGACCAGACACGAGCCAATTCACCCCTCCACTTT. Encoded protein: CAINDQTRANSPLHF. V usage is TRBV10-3 and J usage is TRBJ1-6; D unclear. CDR1 is ENHRY and CDR2 is SYGVKD in the germline V gene. Trimming shortened V by 7 bases and J by 7 bases, and 17 bases separated the two germline ends. This CDR3 region has 15 residues.

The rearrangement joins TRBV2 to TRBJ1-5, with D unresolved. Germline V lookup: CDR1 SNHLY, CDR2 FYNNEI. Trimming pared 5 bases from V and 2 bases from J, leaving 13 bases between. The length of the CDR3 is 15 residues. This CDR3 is CASSPLIGGNQPQHF. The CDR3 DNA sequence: TGTGCCAGCAGTCCCCTCATCGGGGGCAATCAGCCCCAGCATTTT.

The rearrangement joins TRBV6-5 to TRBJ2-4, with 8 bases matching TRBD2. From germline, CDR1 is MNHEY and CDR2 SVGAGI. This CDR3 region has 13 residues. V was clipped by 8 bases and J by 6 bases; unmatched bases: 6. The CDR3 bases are TGTGCCAGCTCAGCGGGAGTGAGAAACATTCAGTACTTC. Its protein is CASSAGVRNIQYF.

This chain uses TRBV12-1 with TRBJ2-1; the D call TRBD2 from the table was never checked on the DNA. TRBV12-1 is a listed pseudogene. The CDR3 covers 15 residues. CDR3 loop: CASSWGLAGYNEQFF. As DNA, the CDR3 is TGTGCCAGCAGCTGGGGGTTAGCGGGCTACAATGAGCAGTTCTTC.

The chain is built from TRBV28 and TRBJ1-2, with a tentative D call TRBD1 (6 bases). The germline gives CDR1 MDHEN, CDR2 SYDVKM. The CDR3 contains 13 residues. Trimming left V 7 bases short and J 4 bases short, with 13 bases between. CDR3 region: CASTLPGAYGYTF. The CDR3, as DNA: TGTGCCAGCACCCTCCCAGGGGCCTATGGCTACACCTTC.

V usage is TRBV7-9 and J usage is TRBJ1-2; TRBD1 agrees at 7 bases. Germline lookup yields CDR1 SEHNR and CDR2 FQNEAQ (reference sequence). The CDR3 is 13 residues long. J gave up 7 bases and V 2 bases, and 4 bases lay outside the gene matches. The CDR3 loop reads CASSLPGGSGYTF. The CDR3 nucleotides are TGTGCCAGCAGCTTACCAGGGGGATCTGGCTACACCTTC.

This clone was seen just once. CDR3 DNA: TGCGCCAGCAGCCAAGAGGCCGTCCAGGGGGTTTACGAGCAGTACTTC. It yields the protein CASSQEAVQGVYEQYF. The V gene is TRBV4-1, the J gene TRBJ2-7; 7 positions agree with TRBD1. V lost 0 bases to trimming and J lost 4 bases; unmatched junction nucleotides: 9. CDR3 length equals 16 residues. Per the germline V gene, CDR1 is MGHRA and CDR2 is YSYEKL.